A selection of T cell receptor beta chains follows, all from one sample in a study of CD8 T cells in ankylosing spondylitis. One entry per CDR3 protein results from TCRdb running MiXCR on the 5' RACE reads. The data show more than 200,000 distinct CDR3 sequences, roughly a quarter seen once. The material sequenced was blood, either unsorted or a sorted T cell fraction (not recorded which). Receptors were obtained from a male donor with ankylosing spondylitis or in good health (not recorded which). The CDR3 runs from the conserved cysteine through the conserved F or W. Each record gives: J gene, D gene, V gene, clone size, CDR3 protein, CDR3 DNA. A D gene is named only where the DNA matches it firmly. The size of a clone is reported for some rows only, either as once, few or many, or as a class for expanded clones.

TRBJ1-1 - TRBV12-3/TRBV12-4 many CASSLTQGGTEAFF TGTGCCAGCAGTTTAACGCAGGGTGGAACTGAAGCTTTCTTT
TRBJ2-1 - TRBV18 - CASSPPSLDEQFF TGTGCCAGCTCACCACCGAGTCTGGATGAGCAGTTCTTC
TRBJ2-2 TRBD1 TRBV5-1 many CASSPDRGVNTGELFF TGCGCCAGCAGCCCCGACAGGGGAGTCAACACCGGGGAGCTGTTTTTT
TRBJ2-1 - TRBV29-1 - CSVEGQALGNEQFF TGCAGCGTTGAAGGGCAGGCCTTAGGGAATGAGCAGTTCTTC
TRBJ1-2 - TRBV12-3/TRBV12-4 few CASRPSGREGYGYTF TGTGCCAGCAGGCCTTCCGGACGGGAGGGGTATGGCTACACCTTC
TRBJ1-5 - TRBV12-3/TRBV12-4 - CASSPNEGQPQHF TGTGCCAGCAGTCCAAACGAGGGCCAGCCCCAGCATTTT
TRBJ2-1 - TRBV6-6 - CASSSPGDNEQFF TGTGCCAGCAGTTCCCCGGGAGACAATGAGCAGTTCTTC
TRBJ2-3 - TRBV29-1 few CSVVFGFVTDTQYF TGCAGCGTTGTTTTTGGTTTCGTCACAGATACGCAGTATTTT
TRBJ2-5 - TRBV6-5 few CASSYQSSQETQYF TGTGCCAGCAGTTACCAGAGTTCCCAAGAGACCCAGTACTTC
TRBJ2-1 - TRBV10-3 few CAISHGSSYNEQFF TGTGCCATCAGTCATGGGAGCTCCTACAATGAGCAGTTCTTC
TRBJ2-1 TRBD1 TRBV12-5 once CASEGQGGDEQFF TGTGCTAGTGAGGGACAGGGAGGAGATGAGCAGTTCTTC
TRBJ2-4 TRBD1 TRBV6-5 many CASSYSTGPPNIQYF TGTGCCAGCAGTTACTCGACAGGGCCCCCCAACATTCAGTACTTC
TRBJ2-1 TRBD1 TRBV6-5 many CASSYVWDSLYNEQFF TGTGCCAGCAGTTACGTGTGGGACAGCCTATACAATGAGCAGTTCTTC
TRBJ1-1 - TRBV20-1 - CSARFAGQNTEAFF TGCAGTGCTAGATTCGCGGGGCAGAACACTGAAGCTTTCTTT
TRBJ2-5 - TRBV20-1 few CSASRGAGETQYF TGCAGTGCTAGTCGGGGGGCGGGGGAGACCCAGTACTTC
TRBJ2-3 - TRBV21-1 many CASSHVEGVTDTQYF TGTGCCAGCAGCCATGTCGAGGGGGTCACAGATACGCAGTATTTT
TRBJ2-2 TRBD1 TRBV14 many CASSLLRGQGAIGELFF TGTGCCAGCAGCCTCCTGAGGGGACAGGGGGCGATCGGGGAGCTGTTTTTT
TRBJ1-2 - TRBV29-1 many CSVDARAFSGGYTF TGCAGCGTGGACGCCCGAGCCTTCTCTGGTGGCTACACCTTC
TRBJ2-1 - TRBV20-1 - CSARGGQGRGYNEQFF TGCAGTGCTAGAGGGGGCCAGGGTAGAGGGTACAATGAGCAGTTCTTC
TRBJ2-1 - TRBV20-1 - CSAKRQTWGNEQFF TGCAGTGCTAAACGACAGACGTGGGGAAATGAGCAGTTCTTC
TRBJ2-4 TRBD1 TRBV20-1 many CSARTGLAKNIQYF TGCAGTGCTAGGACAGGGCTAGCCAAAAACATTCAGTACTTC
TRBJ2-1 TRBD1 TRBV19 - CASSSDRYNEKFF TGTGCCAGTAGCTCGGACAGGTACAATGAGAAGTTCTTC
TRBJ2-5 - TRBV29-1 many CSVDTAGETQYF TGCAGCGTTGATACGGCGGGGGAGACCCAGTACTTC